What follows are 32 T cell receptor beta chains derived from one specimen sequenced in a study of cytomegalovirus exposure and HLA in healthy donors. Generated by immunoSEQ multiplex PCR, the TCRdb table keeps only in-frame clones and is missing some. The sample lists 85,000 to 95,000 clones, 95% to 97% occurring once. Sequencing input: PBMCs. These TCRs come from a man younger than 35 in good health and CMV-seronegative.

The CDR3 DNA sequence: TGTGCCAGCAGCCCAGATCGCCCGCGGGCCGCTGAAGCTTTCTTT. Protein: CASSPDRPRAAEAFF. The chain combines TRBV28 with TRBJ1-1; no reliable D call. Germline V gene data show CDR1 as MDHEN and CDR2 as SYDVKM. Trimming left V 6 bases short and J 6 bases short, with 20 bases between. The CDR3 extends over 15 amino acids.

The chain employs TRBV7-8 and TRBJ1-3; the match to TRBD1 covers 8 bases. Germline CDR1 SGHVS, CDR2 FQNEAQ. The CDR3 is made up of 14 amino acids. Germline trimming cut 5 bases from V and 4 bases from J; bases unmatched to any gene: 4. The CDR3 nucleotides read TGTGCCAGCAGCGTAAACAGGGGGGGAAACACCATATATTTT. This codes for CASSVNRGGNTIYF.

This clone was seen a single time. The V call is TRBV6-6, the J call TRBJ2-7; perhaps TRBD1 as D (6 bases). V gave up 6 bases and J gave up 5 bases, with 11 bases separating them. CDR1 MNHNY and CDR2 SVGAGI come from the germline V gene (reference sequence). The CDR3 is 12 residues long. As DNA, the CDR3 is TGTGCCAGCAGACAGGGCCGGAACGAGCAGTACGTC. Translated, it gives CASRQGRNEQYV.

V is TRBV18 and J is TRBJ2-7; weak D call: TRBD2 (5 bases). The CDR3 sequence is 15 residues long. Germline CDR1 is KGHSH and CDR2 is LQKENI. V shed 2 bases and J shed 4 bases, with 15 bases lying between them. This CDR3 is CASSPLASPLYEQYV. The CDR3 coding sequence is TGTGCCAGCTCACCATTGGCTAGCCCCCTTTACGAGCAGTACGTC.

The chain's CDR3 is CASSLVILNTEAFF. DNA of the CDR3: TGTGCCAGCAGCTTAGTAATCTTGAACACTGAAGCTTTCTTT. This sequence joins TRBV7-8 and TRBJ1-1, with D unclear. The CDR3 extends over 14 amino acids. Germline V lookup: CDR1 SGHVS, CDR2 FQNEAQ. Trimming left V 1 base short and J 0 bases short, with 6 bases between.

The chain employs TRBV4-1 and TRBJ2-1, with 9 bases fitting TRBD2. The CDR3 length is 15 residues. In germline, CDR1 is MGHRA, CDR2 YSYEKL. V shed 0 bases and J 8 bases; nucleotides not matched to a gene: 5. CDR3: CASSQDRLAEDEQFF. DNA for the CDR3: TGCGCCAGCAGCCAAGATCGACTAGCGGAGGATGAGCAGTTCTTC.

This rearrangement joins TRBV19 to TRBJ2-1, with D possibly being TRBD1 (6 bases). CDR3 length: 16 amino acids. Trimming left V 10 bases short and J 0 bases short, with 19 bases between. Germline V lookup: CDR1 LNHDA, CDR2 SQIVND (reference sequence). Here the CDR3 reads CATNQGGLRSYNEQFF. The CDR3 nucleotides read TGTGCCACCAATCAAGGGGGTCTTCGCTCCTACAATGAGCAGTTCTTC.

The chain is built from TRBV19 and TRBJ1-1; the D is unclear. Germline-derived CDR1 and CDR2 are LNHDA and SQIVND (reference sequence). This CDR3 has 15 amino acids. The V and J ends lost 7 bases and 1 base respectively, with 16 bases between them. CDR3 in DNA: TGTGCCAGTATTCCCATCGGACTGCAGAACACTGAAGCTTTCTTT. Encoded protein: CASIPIGLQNTEAFF.

The chain uses TRBV27 and TRBJ1-3; no clear D gene. Germline loops: CDR1 MNHEY, CDR2 SMNVEV (reference sequence). V was cut by 3 bases and J by 2 bases, with 8 bases left in between. The length of the CDR3 is 14 residues. The CDR3 nucleotides are TGTGCCAGCAGTTTCGGGGTACCTGGAAACACCATATATTTT. Translation gives CASSFGVPGNTIYF.

CDR3 sequence: CAWSPHSDYSGEQFF. The DNA of the CDR3 is TGTGCCTGGAGTCCTCACTCGGACTATTCCGGGGAGCAGTTCTTC. The chain couples TRBV30 to TRBJ2-1, with D possibly TRBD2 on 6 matching bases. The CDR3 covers 15 residues. CDR1 and CDR2 from the germline V gene are GTSNPN and SVGIG (reference sequence). Trimming stripped 2 bases from V and 10 bases from J, with 21 bases between.

V usage is TRBV6-5 and J usage is TRBJ2-7; possibly TRBD1 for D (8 bases). The CDR3 consists of 13 residues. In germline, CDR1 is MNHEY, CDR2 SVGAGI. V was cut by 10 bases and J by 4 bases, with 17 bases left in between. The CDR3, as DNA: TGTGCCACAGGACAGGGAGGGGGGTACGAGCAGTACTTC. Amino acids: CATGQGGGYEQYF.

The genes are TRBV30 and TRBJ2-7; the D is unclear. The V end was cut by 0 bases, the J end by 0 bases, with 6 bases between. CDR1 and CDR2 (germline): GTSNPN, SVGIG (reference sequence). This CDR3 region has 13 residues. DNA of the CDR3: TGTGCCTGGAGTGTAGCTAGCTCCTACGAGCAGTACGTC. The encoded protein is CAWSVASSYEQYV.

This sequence joins TRBV5-1 and TRBJ2-4, with a weak D call TRBD1 (5 bases). This CDR3 comprises 17 residues. V lost 1 base to trimming and J lost 0 bases, with 14 bases between them. Germline V gives CDR1 SGHRS, CDR2 YFSETQ. The CDR3 loop reads CASSLISGSIAKNIQYF. DNA for the CDR3: TGCGCCAGCAGCTTGATATCAGGGTCGATAGCCAAAAACATTCAGTACTTC.

This clone was seen a few times. The chain has TRBV6-4 and TRBJ2-7; 7 bases map to TRBD2. This CDR3 region has 14 residues. Germline values: CDR1 MRHNA, CDR2 SNTAGT. V lost 5 bases to trimming and J lost 5 bases; unmatched junction nucleotides: 9. The CDR3, as DNA: TGTGCCAGCAGTCCTGAGGGAGCGGGAAACGAGCAGTACTTC. This gives the protein CASSPEGAGNEQYF.

V is TRBV10-3 and J is TRBJ2-3; a weak D match, TRBD1 (6 bases). Germline V CDR1 and CDR2: ENHRY, SYGVKD. The CDR3 is 15 residues long. Trimming took 5 bases from V and 8 from J, leaving 20 bases between them. CDR3 amino acids: CAISPGHPISGTQYF. The DNA for the CDR3 is TGTGCCATCAGTCCGGGACACCCAATCTCAGGTACGCAGTATTTT.

In nucleotides, the CDR3 is TGCGCCAGCAGCTTGGTTGGGACAGGGGGTGCGACGCGGGCTGAAGCTTTCTTT. Encoded protein: CASSLVGTGGATRAEAFF. J is TRBJ1-1 and V is TRBV5-1; 11 bases line up with TRBD1. The junction had 13 bases not matched to a gene; V was cut back by 0 bases and J by 6 bases. This CDR3 comprises 18 residues. Germline-derived CDR1 and CDR2 are SGHRS and YFSETQ.

This chain links TRBV20-1 with TRBJ2-1; no clear D gene. The CDR3 is made up of 10 amino acids. Trimming took 1 base from V and 10 from J, leaving 5 bases between them. Per germline, CDR1 DFQATT and CDR2 SNEGSKA (reference sequence). Written as DNA, the CDR3 is TGCAGTGCTAGAGTGCGGGAGCAGTTCTTC. This codes for CSARVREQFF.

The rearrangement uses TRBV14 and TRBJ1-1; D not resolved. This CDR3 has 13 amino acids. Per germline, CDR1 SGHDN and CDR2 FVKESK. V was shortened by 6 bases and J by 0 bases, with 8 bases between the two germline ends. CDR3 in amino acids: CASSPSLNTEAFF. CDR3 in DNA: TGTGCCAGCAGTCCTTCCCTGAACACTGAAGCTTTCTTT.

V and J are TRBV10-3 and TRBJ2-7; TRBD2 matches 7 bases. The V gene's germline CDR1 is ENHRY and CDR2 SYGVKD. This CDR3 region has 11 residues. The trim removed 10 bases at V and 6 bases at J, leaving 6 bases unmatched. The CDR3 protein is CATKSGIEQYV. The CDR3 region has the DNA TGTGCCACAAAGAGCGGGATCGAGCAGTACGTC.

The rearrangement uses TRBV7-9 and TRBJ2-1; 10 bases agree with TRBD2. Germline CDR1 and CDR2: SEHNR and FQNEAQ (reference sequence). The CDR3 extends over 16 amino acids. The ends lost 1 base at V and 8 bases at J; junction bases unmatched: 8. The CDR3, as DNA: TGTGCCAGCAGCTTAGTGTCTAGCGGGAGTGGGGATGAGCAGTTCTTC. It specifies CASSLVSSGSGDEQFF. Together with reference TRBV7-9 and TRBJ2-1, the CDR3 gives the full variable domain: DTGVSQNPRHKITKRGQNVTFRCDPISEHNRLYWYRQTLGQGPEFLTYFQNEAQLEKSRLLSDRFSAERPKGSFSTLEIQRTEQGDSAMYLCASSLVSSGSGDEQFFGPGTRLTVL.

J is TRBJ2-3 and V is TRBV5-4; D possibly corresponds to TRBD2 (6 bases). Trimming removed 2 bases from V and 2 bases from J, with 18 bases in between. CDR1 and CDR2 from the germline V gene are SGHNT and YYREEE (reference sequence). This CDR3 is built from 17 residues. CDR3 sequence: CASSLNPRAGITDTQYF. The DNA for the CDR3 is TGTGCCAGCAGCTTAAACCCCCGAGCGGGTATCACAGATACGCAGTATTTT.

The chain's CDR3 is CASSTRAYEGDGYTF. The CDR3 DNA sequence: TGTGCCAGCAGTACCCGGGCTTACGAGGGAGATGGCTACACCTTC. This sequence joins TRBV6-5 and TRBJ1-2; D call uncertain. The CDR3 is 15 amino acids. Trimming left V 5 bases short and J 6 bases short, with 19 bases between. Germline values: CDR1 MNHEY, CDR2 SVGAGI.

V usage is TRBV5-1 and J usage is TRBJ2-5, with TRBD2 matching 12 bases. J lost 2 bases, V lost 4 bases, and 6 bases had no gene match. Germline assignment: CDR1 SGHRS and CDR2 YFSETQ. The CDR3 runs to 16 residues. CDR3 region: CASSVGTSGSQETQYF. The CDR3 DNA reads as TGCGCCAGCAGCGTCGGGACTAGCGGGTCACAAGAGACCCAGTACTTC.

V usage is TRBV1 and J usage is TRBJ2-3; the DNA was not compared with TRBD2, the D call given in the table. TRBV1 is marked as a pseudogene. The CDR3 has 20 residues. The CDR3 nucleotides read TGCACCAGCAGCCGTCGTGGTAGCGGGAGGGCCTTCGGCTGCACAGATACGCAGTATTTT. As protein: CTSSRRGSGRAFGCTDTQYF.

This sequence joins TRBV9 and TRBJ2-5; weak D call: TRBD2 (5 bases). Germline CDR1 SGDLS, CDR2 YYNGEE. The length of the CDR3 is 15 residues. Trimming took off 1 base at V and 4 bases at J, with 14 bases between the two ends. The CDR3 DNA sequence: TGTGCCAGCAGCGTACGCCGGGGAGTCGGAGAGACCCAGTACTTC. As protein: CASSVRRGVGETQYF.

The V call is TRBV27, the J call TRBJ1-1, with D tentatively TRBD1 (5 bases). Trimming took off 7 bases at V and 0 bases at J, with 9 bases between the two ends. In germline, CDR1 is MNHEY, CDR2 SMNVEV (reference sequence). CDR3 length: 13 amino acids. CDR3 DNA: TGTGCCAGCACTACGGACATGAACACTGAAGCTTTCTTT. This encodes CASTTDMNTEAFF.

The chain couples TRBV28 to TRBJ1-1; D is unresolved. The CDR3 has 15 amino acids. From germline, CDR1 is MDHEN and CDR2 SYDVKM. V was shortened by 1 base and J by 1 base, with 10 bases between the two germline ends. The CDR3 protein is CASSLSDNQNTEAFF. The CDR3 nucleotides read TGTGCCAGCAGTTTATCTGACAACCAGAACACTGAAGCTTTCTTT.

The chain uses TRBV29-1 and TRBJ2-7, with D perhaps matching TRBD1 (5 bases). V lost 4 bases, J lost 1 base, and 8 bases lay in between. CDR1 SQVTM and CDR2 ANQGSEA come from the germline V gene. The length of the CDR3 is 12 residues. CDR3 loop: CSVVGQSYEQYF. In nucleotides, the CDR3 is TGCAGCGTTGTGGGGCAGTCCTACGAGCAGTACTTC.

J is TRBJ2-1 and V is TRBV27; 9 bases agree with TRBD1. The CDR3 has 13 residues. J gave up 12 bases and V 2 bases, and 5 bases lay outside the gene matches. In germline, CDR1 is MNHEY, CDR2 SMNVEV (reference sequence). The CDR3 nucleotides are TGTGCCAGCAGTTTAACAGGGGGCCACGGGCAGTTCTTC. Protein sequence: CASSLTGGHGQFF.

The genes are TRBV6-5 and TRBJ2-6, with TRBD2 as a possible D gene (7 bases). V was cut by 8 bases and J by 0 bases, with 8 bases left in between. The length of the CDR3 is 14 residues. CDR1 MNHEY and CDR2 SVGAGI come from the germline V gene. The DNA for the CDR3 is TGTGCCAGCGCGGGGGCCTCTGGGGCCAACGTCCTGACTTTC. It is translated as CASAGASGANVLTF.

V usage is TRBV19 and J usage is TRBJ2-5, with 9 positions matching TRBD1. The CDR3 sequence is 15 residues long. Germline CDR1 reads LNHDA; CDR2 reads SQIVND (reference sequence). The V and J ends lost 5 bases and 5 bases, in that order; junction bases with no gene match: 9. The CDR3 here is CASSAPGQGVETQYF. CDR3 bases: TGTGCCAGTAGTGCCCCGGGACAGGGAGTGGAGACCCAGTACTTC.

The V gene is TRBV19, the J gene TRBJ2-1, with D possibly TRBD2 on 5 matching bases. The germline V and J ends were trimmed by 7 bases and 6 bases, with 19 bases remaining between them. The CDR3 loop spans 15 amino acids. The germline CDR1 and CDR2 sequences are LNHDA and SQIVND (reference sequence). Here the CDR3 reads CASNPVGVGSNEQFF. CDR3 coding DNA: TGTGCCAGTAACCCGGTGGGAGTAGGTAGCAATGAGCAGTTCTTC.